Shown below are 14 T cell receptor beta chains from a single sample sequenced in a study of PD-1 blockade in classical Hodgkin lymphoma. The data were produced by immunoSEQ multiplex PCR, yet TCRdb's version contains in-frame clones alone and is incomplete. The sample consists of 28,000 or so clones, around 77% of them appearing once. Time point described: cycle 4 day 1 (C4D1), after more than five weeks of nivolumab. Every one of the patients relapsed after autologous stem cell transplantation (brentuximab vedotin exposure was variable). Sequenced here: peripheral blood mononuclear cells (PBMCs), sampled before the fourth cycle of nivolumab. The receptors shown here come from a human donor with classical Hodgkin lymphoma.

The chain uses TRBV6-1 and TRBJ1-2; D might be TRBD1 (6 bases). This CDR3 has 15 amino acids. V was shortened by 4 bases and J by 5 bases, with 17 bases between the two germline ends. From germline, CDR1 is MNHNS and CDR2 SASEGT. The CDR3 nucleotides are TGTGCCAGCAGTGTCTTCGGGGGGCCTGGATATGGCTACACCTTC. As protein: CASSVFGGPGYGYTF.

V and J are TRBV4-1 and TRBJ2-1, with TRBD2 matching 12 bases. The CDR3 has 16 residues. V trimming: 3 bases; J trimming: 7 bases; junction bases outside the gene matches: 7. Looked up from germline, CDR1 is MGHRA and CDR2 is YSYEKL. The CDR3 bases are TGCGCCAGCAGCCAGGGTCTAGCGGGAGGGCCGAATGAGCAGTTCTTC. This encodes CASSQGLAGGPNEQFF.

The chain employs TRBV27 and TRBJ2-5; 7 bases fit TRBD1. CDR1 is MNHEY and CDR2 is SMNVEV in the germline V gene (reference sequence). The CDR3 extends over 13 amino acids. V was clipped by 3 bases and J by 4 bases; unmatched bases: 2. The CDR3 loop is CASSFRQGETQYF. CDR3 bases: TGTGCCAGCAGTTTTAGACAGGGAGAGACCCAGTACTTC.

The chain employs TRBV15 and TRBJ2-3; tentatively, D is TRBD2 (6 bases). This CDR3 is 19 amino acids long. Germline loops: CDR1 LNHNV, CDR2 YYDKDF (reference sequence). V lost 1 base and J 5 bases, leaving 25 bases between the germline ends. The CDR3: CATSRGEMAMGWEVDTQYF. CDR3 DNA: TGTGCCACCAGCAGAGGTGAAATGGCGATGGGCTGGGAGGTAGATACGCAGTATTTT.

The genes are TRBV28 and TRBJ2-5, with 10 bases aligning to TRBD2. This CDR3 is built from 16 residues. V shed 5 bases, J shed 3 bases, and the junction held 9 bases outside the gene matches. Germline V gene data show CDR1 as MDHEN and CDR2 as SYDVKM. The DNA of the CDR3 is TGTGCCAGCAGTCCGCAACTAGCGGGAAAAAAAGAGACCCAGTACTTC. The encoded protein is CASSPQLAGKKETQYF.

The V gene is TRBV29-1, the J gene TRBJ2-2, with D perhaps TRBD1 (5 bases). The germline V and J ends were trimmed by 4 bases and 4 bases, with 10 bases remaining between them. CDR1 is SQVTM and CDR2 is ANQGSEA in the germline V gene. This CDR3 region has 13 residues. CDR3 coding DNA: TGCAGCGTTGCCTACCAGGGCACCGGGGAGCTGTTTTTT. Residues: CSVAYQGTGELFF.

This chain links TRBV2 with TRBJ2-2; D remains ambiguous. The V end was cut by 4 bases, the J end by 1 base, with 19 bases between. Looked up from germline, CDR1 is SNHLY and CDR2 is FYNNEI. The CDR3 loop spans 18 amino acids. In DNA, the CDR3 is TGTGCCAGCAGTGCGAACAGACACTCTTTACGGAACACCGGGGAGCTGTTTTTT. Residues: CASSANRHSLRNTGELFF. The whole variable domain, remainder taken from reference TRBV2 and TRBJ2-2, is EPEVTQTPSHQVTQMGQEVILRCVPISNHLYFYWYRQILGQKVEFLVSFYNNEISEKSEIFDDQFSVERPDGSNFTLKIRSTKLEDSAMYFCASSANRHSLRNTGELFFGEGSRLTVL.

The chain recombines TRBV5-1 with TRBJ2-5, with 13 bases lining up with TRBD2. The CDR3 has 18 amino acids. Trimming cost V 0 bases and J 4 bases; bases outside gene matches: 9. Germline-derived CDR1 and CDR2 are SGHRS and YFSETQ. CDR3 sequence: CASSLAAGTSGKRETQYF. The CDR3 DNA is TGCGCCAGCAGCTTGGCCGCCGGGACTAGCGGGAAACGAGAGACCCAGTACTTC.

The chain couples TRBV6-1 to TRBJ2-3; D not certain. V lost 5 bases to trimming and J lost 6 bases, with 9 bases between them. The germline gives CDR1 MNHNS, CDR2 SASEGT. The CDR3 is made up of 12 amino acids. CDR3 amino acids: CASSYNADTQYF. DNA of the CDR3: TGTGCCAGCAGTTATAATGCGGATACGCAGTATTTT.

The chain carries TRBV7-9 and TRBJ2-1, with D perhaps TRBD1 (5 bases). V lost 0 bases, J lost 0 bases, and 9 bases lay in between. CDR1 SEHNR and CDR2 FQNEAQ come from the germline V gene (reference sequence). The CDR3 loop spans 16 amino acids. The CDR3 region is CASSLAVDSSYNEQFF. In DNA, the CDR3 is TGTGCCAGCAGCTTAGCGGTAGACAGCTCCTACAATGAGCAGTTCTTC.

The chain combines TRBV6-6 with TRBJ2-3; no firm D call. This CDR3 comprises 13 residues. V lost 6 bases and J 5 bases, leaving 12 bases between the germline ends. CDR1 and CDR2 (germline): MNHNY, SVGAGI (reference sequence). CDR3 nucleotide sequence: TGTGCCAGCAGGGTGGCGATTGAAGATACGCAGTATTTT. This translates into CASRVAIEDTQYF.

The CDR3: CASSQGAGVQETQYF. In nucleotides, the CDR3 is TGCGCCAGCAGCCAAGGGGCCGGGGTGCAAGAGACCCAGTACTTC. V gene TRBV4-1 combines with J gene TRBJ2-5; the D gene is possibly TRBD2 (5 bases). CDR1 and CDR2 (germline): MGHRA, YSYEKL. The V end lost 1 base, the J end lost 2 bases, and 11 bases lay between the germline ends. The CDR3 spans 15 residues.

CDR3 amino acids: CASSPQSLTNYGYTF. For the CDR3, the DNA is TGTGCCAGCAGTCCGCAATCGCTTACTAACTATGGCTACACCTTC. The chain couples TRBV28 to TRBJ1-2; D is uncertain. Germline V gene data show CDR1 as MDHEN and CDR2 as SYDVKM. V was clipped by 5 bases and J by 0 bases, with 13 bases between them. This CDR3 is built from 15 residues.

The V and J genes are TRBV11-3 and TRBJ1-4; maybe TRBD1 (6 bases). The CDR3 consists of 16 residues. Trimming removed 0 bases at V and 8 bases at J, with 16 bases between. Germline V lookup: CDR1 SGHNT, CDR2 YENEEA. DNA of the CDR3: TGTGCCAGCAGCTTAGATGGCGGGGGGCGCGAAGAAAAACTGTTTTTT. It yields the protein CASSLDGGGREEKLFF.